The 31 T cell receptor beta chains given below trace back to one sample, sequenced in a study of T cell responses to AZD1222 COVID-19 vaccine. Clones were sequenced by immunoSEQ multiplex PCR, and TCRdb holds only the in-frame ones, with some missing. The data hold 150,000 to 200,000 clones, with about 90% observed a single time. The sequencing used peripheral blood, collected 28 days after the second AZD1222 dose. The receptor source for this set is an adult who received the AZD1222 COVID-19 vaccine.

The chain recombines TRBV6-5 with TRBJ1-1; D call uncertain. Germline V gene data show CDR1 as MNHEY and CDR2 as SVGAGI. V was trimmed by 0 bases and J by 8 bases, leaving 7 bases between them. The CDR3 spans 12 residues. The CDR3 sequence: CASSYSGKEAFF. In nucleotides, the CDR3 is TGTGCCAGCAGTTACTCGGGGAAGGAAGCTTTCTTT.

The CDR3 DNA reads TGTGCCTCTCATTTATCTAGCGGGACGGGCGGGGAGCTGTTTTTT. It yields the protein CASHLSSGTGGELFF. V usage is TRBV6-6 and J usage is TRBJ2-2; 9 bases fit TRBD2. Germline V gives CDR1 MNHNY, CDR2 SVGAGI (reference sequence). J was trimmed by 7 bases and V by 11 bases; bases with no gene match: 14. The length of the CDR3 is 15 residues.

The rearrangement links TRBV5-1 to TRBJ1-6; D is unresolved. The germline V and J ends were trimmed by 0 bases and 6 bases, with 13 bases remaining between them. The V gene's germline CDR1 is SGHRS and CDR2 YFSETQ. CDR3 size: 16 residues. The chain's CDR3 is CASSLVGRLTNSPLHF. The CDR3, as DNA: TGCGCCAGCAGCTTGGTGGGCAGGTTGACTAATTCACCCCTCCACTTT. The complete variable domain, with remaining parts taken from reference TRBV5-1 and TRBJ1-6, reads KAGVTQTPRYLIKTRGQQVTLSCSPISGHRSVSWYQQTPGQGLQFLFEYFSETQRNKGNFPGRFSGRQFSNSRSEMNVSTLELGDSALYLCASSLVGRLTNSPLHFGNGTRLTVT.

The chain combines TRBV30 with TRBJ2-1; D possibly uses TRBD1 or TRBD2 (5 bases each). Trimming left V 3 bases short and J 11 bases short, with 14 bases between. Per the germline V gene, CDR1 is GTSNPN and CDR2 is SVGIG (reference sequence). The CDR3 runs to 12 residues. The CDR3 sequence is CAWSRDGLQQFF. DNA for the CDR3: TGTGCCTGGAGCCGGGACGGCCTCCAGCAGTTCTTC.

This clone was observed once. Written as DNA, the CDR3 is TGTGCCTGGTCGGGGGCAGGTAATGAAAAACTGTTTTTT. It encodes CAWSGAGNEKLFF. The V call is TRBV30, the J call TRBJ1-4; weak D call: TRBD1 (6 bases). The germline V and J ends were trimmed by 5 bases and 4 bases, with 11 bases remaining between them. Per the germline V gene, CDR1 is GTSNPN and CDR2 is SVGIG (reference sequence). This CDR3 contains 13 residues.

The chain uses TRBV5-8 and TRBJ1-5; D not resolved. CDR1 is SGHTS, CDR2 YDEGEE, per germline. V was trimmed by 0 bases and J by 7 bases, leaving 8 bases between them. The CDR3 is 13 residues long. The DNA for the CDR3 is TGTGCCAGCAGCTTGGACCTGAGGCAGCCCCAGCATTTT. This encodes CASSLDLRQPQHF.

The chain is built from TRBV6-2 or TRBV6-3 and TRBJ2-7; D is unclear. CDR1 and CDR2 (germline): MNHEY, SVGEGT. V lost 5 bases, J lost 1 base, and 15 bases lay in between. The CDR3 totals 15 residues. The CDR3 loop reads CASSDLGRRSYEQYF. DNA of the CDR3: TGTGCCAGCAGTGACCTCGGACGGCGATCCTACGAGCAGTACTTC.

This clone was counted once. The chain employs TRBV12-3 or TRBV12-4 and TRBJ1-2; D is uncertain. CDR3 length: 12 residues. The V and J ends lost 3 bases and 3 bases respectively, with 5 bases between them. CDR3 DNA sequence: TGTGCCAGCAGTTTCGGAGACTATGGCTACACCTTC. Protein product: CASSFGDYGYTF.

CDR3 sequence: CASSLVGGRGHTEAFF. CDR3 sequence (DNA): TGTGCCAGCAGCTTAGTAGGAGGCAGGGGGCACACTGAAGCTTTCTTT. This rearrangement joins TRBV7-8 to TRBJ1-1, with 8 bases matching TRBD1. CDR1 is SGHVS, CDR2 FQNEAQ, per germline. The ends lost 1 base at V and 3 bases at J; junction bases unmatched: 7. CDR3 length: 16 residues.

V is TRBV28 and J is TRBJ2-2; 15 bases agree with TRBD2. The CDR3 runs 19 residues. V was pared by 5 bases and J by 1 base, with 8 bases of the junction left unmatched. Germline-derived CDR1 and CDR2 are MDHEN and SYDVKM. Here the CDR3 reads CASSTGGLAGGGNTGELFF. The CDR3 DNA is TGTGCCAGCAGTACCGGGGGACTAGCGGGAGGAGGGAACACCGGGGAGCTGTTTTTT.

DNA for the CDR3: TGTGCCACCCGTTGGGGGAATAGCAATCAGCCCCAGCATTTT. This encodes CATRWGNSNQPQHF. The chain carries TRBV6-5 and TRBJ1-5, with a possible D match to TRBD1 (5 bases). CDR3 size: 14 residues. The V gene's germline CDR1 is MNHEY and CDR2 SVGAGI. Trimming cost V 10 bases and J 0 bases, with 13 bases left between them.

The rearrangement joins TRBV2 to TRBJ1-6; D not certain. The CDR3 length is 13 residues. Between the trimmed V and J ends, which lost 3 bases and 7 bases, there was a span of 7 bases. Looked up from germline, CDR1 is SNHLY and CDR2 is FYNNEI. The CDR3: CASSDIPNSPLHF. The CDR3 nucleotides read TGTGCCAGCAGTGATATTCCGAATTCACCCCTCCACTTT.

The chain carries TRBV27 and TRBJ1-6, with D possibly matching TRBD1 (5 bases). The CDR3 loop spans 16 amino acids. The V gene lost 6 bases and the J gene lost 7 bases, with 19 bases spanning the gap. CDR1 is MNHEY and CDR2 is SMNVEV in the germline V gene (reference sequence). This chain's CDR3 is CASSPILGKGNSPLHF. DNA of the CDR3: TGTGCCAGCAGCCCCATTTTGGGGAAGGGGAATTCACCCCTCCACTTT.

The chain employs TRBV28 and TRBJ2-7, with 13 bases aligning to TRBD2. The CDR3 totals 16 residues. Looked up from germline, CDR1 is MDHEN and CDR2 is SYDVKM. The V segment lost 5 bases and the J segment 2 bases; nucleotides outside the gene matches: 6. CDR3: CASSQIGTSGTYEQYF. The DNA of the CDR3 is TGTGCCAGCAGTCAAATAGGGACTAGCGGGACCTACGAGCAGTACTTC.

This chain joins TRBV15 and TRBJ1-5; TRBD1 agrees at 10 bases. J gave up 7 bases and V 3 bases, and 3 bases lay outside the gene matches. Per the germline V gene, CDR1 is LNHNV and CDR2 is YYDKDF (reference sequence). This CDR3 has 14 residues. CDR3 protein: CATSSDRGLQPQHF. CDR3 DNA: TGTGCCACCAGCAGCGACAGGGGGCTCCAGCCCCAGCATTTT.

The V gene is TRBV20-1, the J gene TRBJ1-2; D uncertain. Trimming left V 6 bases short and J 0 bases short, with 2 bases between. The V gene's germline CDR1 is DFQATT and CDR2 SNEGSKA (reference sequence). CDR3 length: 10 residues. The CDR3 reads CSAPNYGYTF. The CDR3 DNA reads as TGCAGTGCACCTAACTATGGCTACACCTTC.

CDR3 nucleotide sequence: TGTGCCAGCAGTGAGCAGGGTAACACCGGGGAGCTGTTTTTT. It codes for CASSEQGNTGELFF. The chain recombines TRBV6-4 with TRBJ2-2, with D perhaps matching TRBD1 (5 bases). Between the trimmed V and J ends, which lost 3 bases and 2 bases, there was a span of 7 bases. Germline lookup yields CDR1 MRHNA and CDR2 SNTAGT. The CDR3 has 14 residues.

This chain connects TRBV6-5 to TRBJ2-5, with D hard to call. The length of the CDR3 is 14 residues. Germline V gene data show CDR1 as MNHEY and CDR2 as SVGAGI. V lost 0 bases to trimming and J lost 2 bases, with 7 bases between them. The CDR3 here is CASSYSGGQETQYF. CDR3 bases: TGTGCCAGCAGTTACTCCGGTGGGCAAGAGACCCAGTACTTC.

The CDR3 loop is CASSYAGQGSSYEQYF. The CDR3 DNA sequence: TGTGCCAGCAGTTACGCGGGACAGGGGAGCTCCTACGAGCAGTACTTC. The chain is built from TRBV6-5 and TRBJ2-7; 10 nucleotides agree with TRBD1. The CDR3 is made up of 16 amino acids. V trimming: 2 bases; J trimming: 0 bases; junction bases outside the gene matches: 4. The germline gives CDR1 MNHEY, CDR2 SVGAGI.

The genes are TRBV18 and TRBJ2-3, with 8 nucleotides matching TRBD1. Trimming took 3 bases from V and 2 from J; bases not matched to a gene: 13. Germline values: CDR1 KGHSH, CDR2 LQKENI. The CDR3 is 18 amino acids. CDR3 nucleotide sequence: TGTGCCAGCTCACCGAACTCCCCCGGACAGGGAATCACAGATACGCAGTATTTT. The encoded protein is CASSPNSPGQGITDTQYF.

The chain links TRBV3-1 (or the pseudogene TRBV3-2) to TRBJ1-1; D might be TRBD1 (5 bases). Germline V gene sequence: CDR1 LGHDT, CDR2 YNNKEL (reference sequence). The CDR3 is 14 amino acids. Deletions cut 3 bases from V and 0 bases from J, with 8 bases between. Here the CDR3 reads CASSQGPMNTEAFF. The CDR3 coding sequence is TGTGCCAGCAGCCAGGGGCCTATGAACACTGAAGCTTTCTTT.

This chain uses TRBV3-1 (or the pseudogene TRBV3-2) with TRBJ2-3; D gene unclear. Per the germline V gene, CDR1 is LGHDT and CDR2 is YNNKEL (reference sequence). Trimming cost V 5 bases and J 0 bases, with 6 bases left between them. The CDR3 is 13 residues long. The CDR3 loop is CASSLDSTDTQYF. Here the CDR3 DNA reads TGTGCCAGCAGCTTAGACAGCACAGATACGCAGTATTTT.

The chain recombines TRBV6-6 with TRBJ2-5; no firm D call. The germline V gene has CDR1 MNHNY and CDR2 SVGAGI (reference sequence). The CDR3 totals 12 residues. Trimming removed 2 bases from V and 5 bases from J, with 6 bases in between. The CDR3 loop is CASSYVWETQYF. The CDR3 bases are TGTGCCAGCAGTTACGTTTGGGAGACCCAGTACTTC.

V gene TRBV11-2 combines with J gene TRBJ2-7, with D perhaps matching TRBD1 (6 bases). Trimming shortened V by 6 bases and J by 4 bases, and 16 bases separated the two germline ends. Germline loops: CDR1 SGHAT, CDR2 FQNNGV. The CDR3 covers 14 residues. The CDR3 here is CASSSFSGVYEQYF. CDR3 DNA sequence: TGTGCCAGCAGTTCTTTCTCAGGGGTTTACGAGCAGTACTTC.

The chain couples TRBV29-1 to TRBJ2-4, with a weak D call TRBD1 (6 bases). V gave up 5 bases and J gave up 0 bases, with 8 bases separating them. The CDR3 length is 13 residues. Per the germline V gene, CDR1 is SQVTM and CDR2 is ANQGSEA. CDR3 nucleotide sequence: TGCAGCGTTCCACAGGGAGCCAAAAACATTCAGTACTTC. This gives the protein CSVPQGAKNIQYF.

On this clone: The same CDR3 can be traced to other DNA sequences in this sample. The J gene is TRBJ1-6, the V gene TRBV28; no firm D call. CDR3 length equals 12 residues. In germline, CDR1 is MDHEN, CDR2 SYDVKM. Trimming shortened V by 5 bases and J by 6 bases, and 5 bases separated the two germline ends. The CDR3 here is CASSLSNSPLHF. DNA of the CDR3: TGTGCCAGCAGTCTCAGTAATTCACCCCTCCACTTT.

The chain recombines TRBV9 with TRBJ2-5; D might be TRBD1 (7 bases). Between the trimmed V and J ends, which lost 1 base and 5 bases, there was a span of 15 bases. CDR3 length: 15 residues. In germline, CDR1 is SGDLS, CDR2 YYNGEE. CDR3 coding DNA: TGTGCCAGCAGCGTACAGTCCCAGGGGGGCGAGACCCAGTACTTC. Translation: CASSVQSQGGETQYF.

This chain uses TRBV6-5 with TRBJ2-1; 9 bases map to TRBD2. Germline CDR1 is MNHEY and CDR2 is SVGAGI. After removal of 8 bases from V and 4 bases from J, the junction contained 9 bases not matched to a gene. The CDR3 runs 15 residues. The CDR3 protein is CASPSGNAVYNEQFF. CDR3 nucleotides: TGTGCCAGCCCTAGCGGGAACGCGGTTTACAATGAGCAGTTCTTC.

This clone was observed once. This rearrangement joins TRBV24-1 to TRBJ1-5; D gene ambiguous. Germline V gene sequence: CDR1 KGHDR, CDR2 SFDVKD. V lost 5 bases, J lost 4 bases, and 5 bases lay in between. The CDR3 length is 12 residues. The DNA for the CDR3 is TGTGCCACCAGTGGCCCGAATCAGCCCCAGCATTTT. Protein sequence: CATSGPNQPQHF.

The chain uses TRBV7-2 and TRBJ2-7, with 10 bases lining up with TRBD1. CDR1 is SGHTA and CDR2 is FQGNSA in the germline V gene. The CDR3 totals 14 residues. Trimming at V came to 5 bases and at J to 3 bases, leaving 4 bases not matched to a gene. The CDR3 nucleotides read TGTGCCAGCAGCCTAGGACAGGGGGACTACGAGCAGTACTTC. This translates into CASSLGQGDYEQYF. The full variable domain, completed using reference TRBV7-2 and TRBJ2-7, is GAGVSQSPSNKVTEKGKDVELRCDPISGHTALYWYRQSLGQGLEFLIYFQGNSAPDKSGLPSDRFSAERTGGSVSTLTIQRTQQEDSAVYLCASSLGQGDYEQYFGPGTRLTVT.

The DNA of the CDR3 is TGTGCCAGCAGTGATGGATTTGGACAGGGACGGTCCTACAATGAGCAGTTCTTC. It specifies CASSDGFGQGRSYNEQFF. The V call is TRBV25-1, the J call TRBJ2-1; 8 bases map to TRBD1. CDR1 is MGHDK, CDR2 SYGVNS, per germline. The CDR3 spans 18 residues. V was clipped by 3 bases and J by 1 base; unmatched bases: 11.